This T cell receptor beta chain derives from a study of blood T cell repertoires in COVID-19. Overall study context: The United States, Italy and Spain were the sources of the acute and convalescent COVID-19 samples.

Measured with immunoSEQ multiplex PCR; TCRdb has only the in-frame clones, and not every one. This sample carries around 290,000 clones, more than 75% of them seen once, and the ten largest clones take about 2.7%. J gave up 2 bases and V 4 bases, and 4 bases lay outside the gene matches. Germline V gene data show CDR1 as SQVTM and CDR2 as ANQGSEA. The CDR3 is 13 residues long. This chain connects TRBV29-1 to TRBJ1-1; 7 bases map to TRBD1. The sequencing sample was made of PBMCs or T cells enriched from blood (not recorded which). This clonotype originated in a woman aged 18-29 years who had recovered from COVID-19. The CDR3 coding sequence is TGCAGCGTTGTGGTAGGGGGCAACACTGAAGCTTTCTTT. Protein sequence: CSVVVGGNTEAFF.